A selection of T cell receptor beta chains follows, all from one sample in a study of T cells in Graves' hyperthyroidism and ophthalmopathy. TCRdb ran MiXCR on the multiplex PCR reads and lists one entry per CDR3 protein. The sample yields about 380,000 distinct CDR3 sequences, roughly 18% seen once. The sequenced sample consisted of blood. The receptors stem from a man between 18 and 29 years old with Graves' ophthalmopathy. Both conserved end residues are part of each CDR3. The D gene is left open where the match is weak. Clone sizes are given selectively: once, few, many, or a class where the clone is expanded.

>-|TRBV11-2|TRBJ2-1|many
TGTGCCAGCAGCTTAGATCTTAACGGCTTGCAGTTCTTC
CASSLDLNGLQFF
>TRBD1|TRBV7-9|TRBJ1-6|-
TGTGCCAGCTCACTGGGACAGGGGGTCGACAATTCACCCCTCCACTTT
CASSLGQGVDNSPLHF
>-|TRBV5-4|TRBJ1-2|-
TGTGCCAGCAGCTTGGACAGGATATATGGCTACACCTTC
CASSLDRIYGYTF
>-|TRBV5-1|TRBJ1-2|many
TGCGCCAGCAGCGAGGACACAGGGATACGTTATGGCTACACCTTC
CASSEDTGIRYGYTF
>TRBD1|TRBV28|TRBJ1-1|few
TGTGCCAGCAGTTTGGAGTGGGGAGGGGAGGGGGCCACTGAAGCTTTCTTT
CASSLEWGGEGATEAFF
>-|TRBV7-9|TRBJ2-1|-
TGTGCCAGCAGCCCCCGACCTTTCTATCGGACCTACAATGAGCAGTTCTTC
CASSPRPFYRTYNEQFF
>-|TRBV20-1|TRBJ1-5|many
TGCAGTGCTCCAGCGGAGGGGCCCCAGCATTTT
CSAPAEGPQHF
>TRBD2|TRBV10-2|TRBJ2-2|-
TGCGCCAGCAGTGACGAGGGTAGCGGGGGTACCGGGGAGCTGTTTTTT
CASSDEGSGGTGELFF
>-|TRBV7-9|TRBJ1-5|-
TGTGCCAGCAGCTTAGGTGGGGCAGATAATCAGCCCCAGCATTTT
CASSLGGADNQPQHF
>-|TRBV6-5|TRBJ2-7|many
TGTGCCAGCAGTTACTCGAGTACGGGTTTAAACGAGCAGTACTTC
CASSYSSTGLNEQYF
>-|TRBV3-1|TRBJ1-1|many
TGTGCCAGCAGCCAAGGTTTGGAGGGTCAGGGCACTGAAGCTTTCTTT
CASSQGLEGQGTEAFF
>TRBD1|TRBV2|TRBJ2-1|many
TGTGCCAGCACCGGCGGGACAGGGCAGAATGAGCAGTTCTTC
CASTGGTGQNEQFF
>TRBD2|TRBV5-8|TRBJ2-5|few
TGTGCCAGCAGCTTGGGTCCTAGCGGGGGGCTCCAAGAGACCCAGTACTTC
CASSLGPSGGLQETQYF
>-|TRBV5-8|TRBJ1-3|-
TGTGCCAGCAGCGGACAAGTCTCTGGAAACACCATATATTTT
CASSGQVSGNTIYF
>-|TRBV11-2|TRBJ2-7|few
TGTGCCAGCAGCACCGTTCCCGAGCAGTACTTC
CASSTVPEQYF
>-|TRBV2|TRBJ1-4|-
TGTGCCAGCAGTTGGGGGGCAGCTAATGAAAAACTGTTTTTT
CASSWGAANEKLFF
>-|TRBV27|TRBJ1-5|-
TGTGCCAGCAGTCCCCAGATTAGCAATCAGCCCCAGCATTTT
CASSPQISNQPQHF
>-|TRBV5-6|TRBJ1-2|once
TGTGCCAGCAGCTTGGTCAGGGAAGGCTACACCTTC
CASSLVREGYTF
>TRBD2|TRBV7-3|TRBJ2-1|many
TGTGCCAGCAGCTTAGGGACTAGCGATCGTAATGAGCAGTTCTTC
CASSLGTSDRNEQFF
>-|TRBV28|TRBJ1-3|few
TGTGCCAGCAGCCCCTGGGGGGGAGGAGGAAACACCATATATTTT
CASSPWGGGGNTIYF
>TRBD1|TRBV7-3|TRBJ2-7|-
TGTGCCAGCAGCTTAAAAAAGGGGGGACAGGGGGCCTACGAGCAGTACTTC
CASSLKKGGQGAYEQYF
>TRBD1|TRBV5-1|TRBJ2-7|many
TGCGCCAGCAGCACCGGGACAGGGGAACTCGAGCAGTACTTC
CASSTGTGELEQYF
>-|TRBV2|TRBJ2-1|many
TGTGCCAGCAGTGAAGGAGAGAGCTCCTACAATGAGCAGTTCTTC
CASSEGESSYNEQFF
>-|TRBV2|TRBJ2-7|few
TGTGCCAGCAGTGGTTCATCCGAGGCCGACGAGCAGTACTTC
CASSGSSEADEQYF
>-|TRBV6-1|TRBJ1-1|many
TGTGCCAGCAGTGAACAGGGGAGCACTGAAGCTTTCTTT
CASSEQGSTEAFF
>-|TRBV27|TRBJ2-5|many
TGTGCCAGCTCGTTAACGGGCAAACCGGGGATGTACCAAGAGACCCAGTACTTC
CASSLTGKPGMYQETQYF
>-|TRBV6-5|TRBJ2-7|few
TGTGCCAGCAGTAACTTGGGATCCGGGGGGCAGTACTTC
CASSNLGSGGQYF
>-|TRBV12-3/TRBV12-4|TRBJ2-5|many
TGTGCCAGCAGTTTAGCGGGAGGTTATAACCAAGAGACCCAGTACTTC
CASSLAGGYNQETQYF
>-|TRBV27|TRBJ2-2|-
TGTGCCAGCAGTTTTGGTTATCCCGGGGAGCTGTTTTTT
CASSFGYPGELFF
>-|TRBV20-1|TRBJ1-1|many
TGCAGTGCGTCTGGGGCCCATATGAACACTGAAGCTTTCTTT
CSASGAHMNTEAFF
>-|TRBV27|TRBJ1-1|many
TGTGCCAGAGGACTTCCAATTCTGAACACTGAAGCTTTCTTT
CARGLPILNTEAFF
>TRBD1|TRBV13|TRBJ1-6|once
TGTGCCAGCAGCTACAGGGGGCCGGATTCACCCCTCCACTTT
CASSYRGPDSPLHF
>-|TRBV12-3/TRBV12-4|TRBJ2-1|few
TGTGCCAGCAGTTACGATGAGCAGTTCTTC
CASSYDEQFF
>-|TRBV25-1|TRBJ1-2|few
TGTGCCAGCAGTGAATGGGGGCAGGCAGTATATGGCTACACCTTC
CASSEWGQAVYGYTF
>-|TRBV27|TRBJ1-5|-
TGTACCAGCAGTTTATCGGGGCAGCCCCAGCATTTT
CTSSLSGQPQHF
>-|TRBV12-3/TRBV12-4|TRBJ1-2|many
TGTGCCAGCAGTCCGGCAGGGGACTATGGCTACACCTTC
CASSPAGDYGYTF
>-|TRBV27|TRBJ2-3|many
TGTGCCAGCAGTTTATCCCCAGCCATTAGCACAGATACGCAGTATTTT
CASSLSPAISTDTQYF
>TRBD1|TRBV4-1|TRBJ1-5|-
TGCGCCAGCAGCCAAACCCCCTTTACGGGACAGGGGGCTCAGCCCCAGCATTTT
CASSQTPFTGQGAQPQHF
>-|TRBV20-1|TRBJ1-6|few
TGCAGTGCTAAGGGTAATTCACCCCTCCACTTT
CSAKGNSPLHF
>-|TRBV3-1|TRBJ2-1|-
TGTGCCAGCAGCCAAGAGACCCCCCTAGGCGATGAGCAGTTCTTC
CASSQETPLGDEQFF
>-|TRBV7-2|TRBJ1-6|few
TGTGCCAGCAGCTTAGTCAACTATAATTCACCCCTCCACTTT
CASSLVNYNSPLHF